Given below is one TCR beta chain in context. The antigen remains unidentified. The CDR3 is 12 amino acids. Germline CDR1 reads MNHEY; CDR2 reads SMNVEV (reference sequence). The V and J ends lost 5 bases and 8 bases respectively, with 10 bases between them. TCR alpha and beta CDR3 regions were amplified from RNA using iRepertoire nested multiplex PCR. A single record per CDR3 protein comes from TCRdb applying MiXCR to the multiplex PCR reads. The data show about 180,000 distinct CDR3 sequences, 43% seen once. This sample stems from a study of glioma-infiltrating T cells. The study, taken as a whole, reports: Tissue-blood divergence was below expectation in non-neoplastic patients, above in gliomas.

Input material: glioma tissue, nonneoplastic brain tissue, or PBMCs (not recorded which). The V call is TRBV27, the J call TRBJ2-1; D is unresolved. The clonotype comes from a human donor with low-grade glioma or glioblastoma, undergoing nonglioma brain surgery, or in good health (not recorded which). CDR3 loop: CASSDVGYEQFF. CDR3 nucleotides: TGTGCCAGCAGTGATGTAGGCTATGAGCAGTTCTTC.